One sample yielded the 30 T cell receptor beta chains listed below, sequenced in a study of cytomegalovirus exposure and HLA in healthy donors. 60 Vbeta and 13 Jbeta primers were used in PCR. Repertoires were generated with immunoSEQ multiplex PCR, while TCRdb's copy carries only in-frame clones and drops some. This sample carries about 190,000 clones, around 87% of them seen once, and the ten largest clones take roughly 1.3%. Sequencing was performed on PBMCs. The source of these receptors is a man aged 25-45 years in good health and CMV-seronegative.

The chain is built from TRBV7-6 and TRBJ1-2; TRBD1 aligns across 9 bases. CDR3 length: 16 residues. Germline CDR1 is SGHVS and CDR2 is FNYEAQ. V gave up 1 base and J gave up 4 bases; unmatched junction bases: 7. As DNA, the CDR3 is TGTGCCAGCAGCTTAGGGGGGGACAGGGTCGGCTATGGCTACACCTTC. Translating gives CASSLGGDRVGYGYTF. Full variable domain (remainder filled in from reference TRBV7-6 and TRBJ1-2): GAGVSQSPRYKVTKRGQDVALRCDPISGHVSLYWYRQALGQGPEFLTYFNYEAQQDKSGLPNDRFSAERPEGSISTLTIQRTEQRDSAMYRCASSLGGDRVGYGYTFGSGTRLTVV.

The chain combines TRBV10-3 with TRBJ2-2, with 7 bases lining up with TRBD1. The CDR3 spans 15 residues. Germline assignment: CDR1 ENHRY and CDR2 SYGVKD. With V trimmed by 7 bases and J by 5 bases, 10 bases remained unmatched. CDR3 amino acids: CAIKGTDGGTGELFF. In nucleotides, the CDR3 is TGTGCCATCAAAGGGACAGACGGCGGTACCGGGGAGCTGTTTTTT.

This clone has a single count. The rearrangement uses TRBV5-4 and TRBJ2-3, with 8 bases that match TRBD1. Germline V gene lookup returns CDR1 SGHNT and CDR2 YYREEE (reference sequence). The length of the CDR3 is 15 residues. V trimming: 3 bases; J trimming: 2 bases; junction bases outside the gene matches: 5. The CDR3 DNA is TGTGCCAGCAGCTCCAGACAGGGGAACACAGATACGCAGTATTTT. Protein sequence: CASSSRQGNTDTQYF.

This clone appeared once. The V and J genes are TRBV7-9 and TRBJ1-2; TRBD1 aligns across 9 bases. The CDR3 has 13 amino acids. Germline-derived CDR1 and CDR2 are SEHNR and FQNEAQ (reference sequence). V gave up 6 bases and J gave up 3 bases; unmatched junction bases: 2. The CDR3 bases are TGTGCCAGCAGACAGGGGGCGGACTATGGCTACACCTTC. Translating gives CASRQGADYGYTF.

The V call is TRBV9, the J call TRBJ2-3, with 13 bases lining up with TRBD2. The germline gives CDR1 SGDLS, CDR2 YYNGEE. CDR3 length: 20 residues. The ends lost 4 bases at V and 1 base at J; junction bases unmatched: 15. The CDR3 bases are TGTGCCAGCAGCCTCACCCCAGGCGGGACTAGCGGGACGGGCACAGATACGCAGTATTTT. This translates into CASSLTPGGTSGTGTDTQYF.

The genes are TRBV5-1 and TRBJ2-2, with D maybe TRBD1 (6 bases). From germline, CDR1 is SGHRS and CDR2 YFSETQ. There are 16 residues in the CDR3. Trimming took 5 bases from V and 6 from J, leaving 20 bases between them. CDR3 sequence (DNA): TGCGCCAGCAGAACGCAGGGGTTTTATCGTCCCGGGGAGCTGTTTTTT. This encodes CASRTQGFYRPGELFF.

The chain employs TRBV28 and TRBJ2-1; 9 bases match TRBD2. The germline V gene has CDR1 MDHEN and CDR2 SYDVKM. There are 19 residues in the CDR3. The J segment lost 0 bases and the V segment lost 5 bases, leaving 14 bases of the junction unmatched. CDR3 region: CASSTGTSWGESSYNEQFF. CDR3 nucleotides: TGTGCCAGCAGTACCGGGACTAGCTGGGGGGAGAGCTCCTACAATGAGCAGTTCTTC.

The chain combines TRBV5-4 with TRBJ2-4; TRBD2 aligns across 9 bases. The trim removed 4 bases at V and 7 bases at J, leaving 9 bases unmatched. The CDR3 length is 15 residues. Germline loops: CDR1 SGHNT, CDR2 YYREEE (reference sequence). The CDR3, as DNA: TGTGCCAGCAGCACGACTAGCGGAGGACTGAACATTCAGTACTTC. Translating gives CASSTTSGGLNIQYF.

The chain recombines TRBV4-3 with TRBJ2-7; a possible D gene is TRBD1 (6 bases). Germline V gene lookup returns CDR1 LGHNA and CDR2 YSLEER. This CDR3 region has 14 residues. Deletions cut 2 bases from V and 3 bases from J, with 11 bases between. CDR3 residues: CASSQWDTGYEQYF. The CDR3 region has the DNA TGCGCCAGCAGCCAATGGGACACGGGCTACGAGCAGTACTTC.

DNA of the CDR3: TGCGCCAGCAGCCGAAGAGCGGGCGGCGAGCAGTACTTC. Translated: CASSRRAGGEQYF. The chain joins TRBV4-3 to TRBJ2-7; weak D call: TRBD2 (6 bases). The germline V gene has CDR1 LGHNA and CDR2 YSLEER. The CDR3 spans 13 residues. Trimming left V 4 bases short and J 6 bases short, with 13 bases between.

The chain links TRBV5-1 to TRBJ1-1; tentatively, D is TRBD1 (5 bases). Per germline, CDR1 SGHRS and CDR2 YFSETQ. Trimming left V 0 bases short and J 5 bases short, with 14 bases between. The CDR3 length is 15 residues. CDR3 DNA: TGCGCCAGCAGCTTGGACAGGTTAGGAACAACTGAAGCTTTCTTT. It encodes CASSLDRLGTTEAFF.

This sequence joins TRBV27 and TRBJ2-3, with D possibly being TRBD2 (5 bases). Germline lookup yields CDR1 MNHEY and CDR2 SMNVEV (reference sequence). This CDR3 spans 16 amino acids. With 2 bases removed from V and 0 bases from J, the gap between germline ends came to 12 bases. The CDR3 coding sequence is TGTGCCAGCAGTTTAGGTCGGGGTTTCAGCACAGATACGCAGTATTTT. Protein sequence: CASSLGRGFSTDTQYF.

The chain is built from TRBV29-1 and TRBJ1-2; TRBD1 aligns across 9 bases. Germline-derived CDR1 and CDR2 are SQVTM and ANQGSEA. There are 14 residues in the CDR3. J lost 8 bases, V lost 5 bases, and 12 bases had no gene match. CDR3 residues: CSVIFTGQGNGYTF. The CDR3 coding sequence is TGCAGCGTTATCTTTACGGGACAGGGCAACGGCTACACCTTC. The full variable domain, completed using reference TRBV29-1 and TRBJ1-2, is SAVISQKPSRDICQRGTSLTIQCQVDSQVTMMFWYRQQPGQSLTLIATANQGSEATYESGFVIDKFPISRPNLTFSTLTVSNMSPEDSSIYLCSVIFTGQGNGYTFGSGTRLTVV.

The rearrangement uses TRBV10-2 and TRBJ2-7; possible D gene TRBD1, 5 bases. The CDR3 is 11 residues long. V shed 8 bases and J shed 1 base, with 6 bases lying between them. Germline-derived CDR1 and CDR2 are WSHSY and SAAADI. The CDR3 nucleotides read TGCGCCAGCCAGGGTTCCTACGAGCAGTACTTC. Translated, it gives CASQGSYEQYF.

This CDR3 reads CASARQSNQPQHF. Here the CDR3 DNA reads TGTGCCAGCGCTAGACAGAGCAATCAGCCCCAGCATTTT. The rearrangement links TRBV19 to TRBJ1-5; weak D call: TRBD1 (5 bases). The CDR3 loop spans 13 amino acids. V lost 9 bases and J 1 base, leaving 10 bases between the germline ends. Germline CDR1 reads LNHDA; CDR2 reads SQIVND (reference sequence).

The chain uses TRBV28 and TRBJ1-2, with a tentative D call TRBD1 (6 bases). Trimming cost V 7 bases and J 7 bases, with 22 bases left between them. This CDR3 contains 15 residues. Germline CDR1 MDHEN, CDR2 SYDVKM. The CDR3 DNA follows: TGTGCCAGCACCCCAGCCGGGGGGCGGGGGGGTGGCTACACCTTC. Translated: CASTPAGGRGGGYTF.

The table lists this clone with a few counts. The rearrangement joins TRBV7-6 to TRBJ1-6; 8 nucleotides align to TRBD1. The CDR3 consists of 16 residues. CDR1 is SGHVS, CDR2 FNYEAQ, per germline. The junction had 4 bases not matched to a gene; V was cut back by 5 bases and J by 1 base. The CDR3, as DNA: TGTGCCAGCAGCGCACAGGGGGGATCCTATAATTCACCCCTCCACTTT. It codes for CASSAQGGSYNSPLHF.

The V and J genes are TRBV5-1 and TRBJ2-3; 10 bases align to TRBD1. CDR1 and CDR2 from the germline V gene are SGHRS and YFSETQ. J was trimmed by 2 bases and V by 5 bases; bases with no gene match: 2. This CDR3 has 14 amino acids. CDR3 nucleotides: TGCGCCAGCAGGACAGGGGGCATCACAGATACGCAGTATTTT. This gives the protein CASRTGGITDTQYF.

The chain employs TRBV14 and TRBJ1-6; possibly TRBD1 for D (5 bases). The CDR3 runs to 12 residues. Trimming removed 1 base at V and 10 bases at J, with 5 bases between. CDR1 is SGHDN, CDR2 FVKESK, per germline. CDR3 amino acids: CASSQAGSPLHF. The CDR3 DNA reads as TGTGCCAGCAGCCAAGCAGGGTCACCCCTCCACTTT.

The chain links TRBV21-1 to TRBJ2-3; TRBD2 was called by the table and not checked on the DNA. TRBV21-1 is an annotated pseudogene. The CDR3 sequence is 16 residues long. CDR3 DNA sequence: TGTGCCAGCAGCAGACCTAGCGGAAATAGCACAGATACGCAGTATTTT. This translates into CASSRPSGNSTDTQYF.

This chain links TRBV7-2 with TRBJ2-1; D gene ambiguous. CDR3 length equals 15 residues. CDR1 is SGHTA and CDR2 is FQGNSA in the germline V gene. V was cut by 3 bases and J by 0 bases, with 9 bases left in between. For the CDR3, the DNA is TGTGCCAGCAGCTTGCTATCAAACTCCTACAATGAGCAGTTCTTC. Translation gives CASSLLSNSYNEQFF.

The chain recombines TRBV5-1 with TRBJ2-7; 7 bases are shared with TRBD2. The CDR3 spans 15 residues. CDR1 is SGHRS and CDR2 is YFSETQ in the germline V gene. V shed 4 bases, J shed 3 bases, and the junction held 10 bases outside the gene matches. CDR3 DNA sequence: TGCGCCAGCAGCCCCTGGGGGGGGGACGGCTACGAGCAGTACTTC. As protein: CASSPWGGDGYEQYF. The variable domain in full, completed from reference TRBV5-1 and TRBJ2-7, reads KAGVTQTPRYLIKTRGQQVTLSCSPISGHRSVSWYQQTPGQGLQFLFEYFSETQRNKGNFPGRFSGRQFSNSRSEMNVSTLELGDSALYLCASSPWGGDGYEQYFGPGTRLTVT.

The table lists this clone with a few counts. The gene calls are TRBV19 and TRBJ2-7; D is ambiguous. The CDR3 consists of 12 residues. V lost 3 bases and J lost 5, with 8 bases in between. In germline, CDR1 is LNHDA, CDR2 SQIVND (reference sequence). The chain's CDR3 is CASSISTNEQYF. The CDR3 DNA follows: TGTGCCAGTAGTATCTCGACAAACGAGCAGTACTTC.

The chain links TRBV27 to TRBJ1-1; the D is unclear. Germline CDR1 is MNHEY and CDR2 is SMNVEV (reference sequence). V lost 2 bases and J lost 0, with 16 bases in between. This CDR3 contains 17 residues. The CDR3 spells CASSLAQAGVMNTEAFF. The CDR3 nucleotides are TGTGCCAGCAGTTTAGCCCAGGCCGGGGTGATGAACACTGAAGCTTTCTTT.

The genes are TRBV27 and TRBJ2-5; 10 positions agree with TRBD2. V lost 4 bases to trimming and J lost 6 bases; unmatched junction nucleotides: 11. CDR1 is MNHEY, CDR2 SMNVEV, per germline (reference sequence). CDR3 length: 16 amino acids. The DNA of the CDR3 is TGTGCCAGCAGTTGGTTTCCTAGCGGGAGTTATAAGACCCAGTACTTC. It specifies CASSWFPSGSYKTQYF.

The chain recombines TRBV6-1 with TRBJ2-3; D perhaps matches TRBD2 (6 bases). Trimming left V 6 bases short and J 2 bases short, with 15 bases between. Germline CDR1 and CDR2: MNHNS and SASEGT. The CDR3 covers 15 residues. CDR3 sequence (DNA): TGTGCCAGCAGGATGGTGTGGGGGGACACAGATACGCAGTATTTT. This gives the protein CASRMVWGDTDTQYF.

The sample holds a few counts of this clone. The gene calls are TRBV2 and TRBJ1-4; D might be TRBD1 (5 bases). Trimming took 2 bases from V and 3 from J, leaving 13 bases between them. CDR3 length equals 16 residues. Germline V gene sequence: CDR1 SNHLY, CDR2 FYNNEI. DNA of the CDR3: TGTGCCAGCAGTGAAACGCCAGGGAACGCTAATGAAAAACTGTTTTTT. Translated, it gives CASSETPGNANEKLFF.

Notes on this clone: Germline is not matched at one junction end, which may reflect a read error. The CDR3 loop reads CASSFLDYGGYTF. Here the CDR3 DNA reads TGTGCTAGCAGCTTCTTGGACTACGGCGGCTACACCTTC. The gene calls are TRBV7-7 and TRBJ1-2; D gene unclear. The CDR3 runs 13 residues. Germline assignment: CDR1 SSHAT and CDR2 FNYEAQ (reference sequence). Full variable domain (missing parts from reference TRBV7-7 and TRBJ1-2): GAGVSQSPRYKVTKRGQDVTLRCDPISSHATLYWYQQALGQGPEFLTYFNYEAQPDKSGLPSDRFSAERPEGSISTLTIQRTEQRDSAMYRCASSFLDYGGYTFGSGTRLTVV.

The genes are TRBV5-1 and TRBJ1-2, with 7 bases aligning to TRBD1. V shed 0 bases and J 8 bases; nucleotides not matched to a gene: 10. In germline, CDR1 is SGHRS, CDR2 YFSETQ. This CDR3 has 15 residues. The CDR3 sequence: CASSLADRESGGYTF. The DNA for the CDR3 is TGCGCCAGCAGCTTGGCCGACAGGGAGTCGGGCGGCTACACCTTC.

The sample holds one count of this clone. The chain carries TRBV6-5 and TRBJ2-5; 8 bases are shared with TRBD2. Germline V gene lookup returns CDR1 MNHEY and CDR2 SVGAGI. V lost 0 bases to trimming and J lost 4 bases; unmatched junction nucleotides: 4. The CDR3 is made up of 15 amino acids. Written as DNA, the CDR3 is TGTGCCAGCAGTTACTCTAGGACTAGCAGAGAGACCCAGTACTTC. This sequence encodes CASSYSRTSRETQYF.